This TCR beta chain was identified during a study of tumor-infiltrating lymphocytes in primary liver carcinoma. The researchers obtained blood RNA from unsorted whole blood and also extracted germline DNA. About this clonotype itself: At one boundary the junction diverges from the germline segment, which might be a read error.

TCR beta cDNA was prepared out of 450 to 500 ng total RNA by means of a constant-region primer. Modified slightly, ARM-PCR produced TCR beta libraries over three nested multiplex PCR rounds. The study ran its first two PCR rounds for around 9 cycles each, using TRBV1-TRBV30 forward primers and a C-beta reverse primer. Each CDR3 protein gets one entry after TCRdb re-called the multiplex PCR reads with MiXCR. Of fewer than 350,000 distinct CDR3 sequences listed, 65% are singletons. The germline CDR1 and CDR2 sequences are SGHRS and YFSETQ. The CDR3 length is 13 residues. The TCR comes from a man aged 35 to 55 with primary liver carcinoma and hepatitis B virus infection. Sequencing was done on a sample of peripheral blood. The rearrangement joins TRBV5-1 to TRBJ2-3, with D possibly being TRBD2 (5 bases). The CDR3 here is CASRERPADTRYF. As DNA, the CDR3 is TGCGCCTCGAGGGAGCGTCCGGCGGATACGCGGTATTTT.